The 8 T cell receptor beta chains presented below share a single source sample, sequenced in a study of blood T cell repertoires in COVID-19. Generated by immunoSEQ multiplex PCR, the TCRdb table keeps only in-frame clones and is missing some. The sample has about 68,000 clones, around 85% seen once. Sequenced: peripheral blood. All receptors derive from a woman aged 60 to 75 with acute or convalescent COVID-19.

This clone has a handful of counts. This sequence joins TRBV7-2 and TRBJ1-2; possible D gene TRBD1, 6 bases. V lost 6 bases to trimming and J lost 6 bases, with 14 bases between them. This CDR3 contains 13 residues. The germline gives CDR1 SGHTA, CDR2 FQGNSA. The CDR3 is CASRRQVLHGYTF. For the CDR3, the DNA is TGTGCCAGCAGGCGACAGGTGTTGCATGGCTACACCTTC.

The sample holds a few counts of this clone. J is TRBJ2-1 and V is TRBV10-3; the match to TRBD2 covers 12 bases. Unmatched junction bases numbered 8, after V lost 8 bases and J lost 12 bases. From germline, CDR1 is ENHRY and CDR2 SYGVKD. CDR3 length: 13 residues. The CDR3 loop reads CAISSGGAQGQFF. CDR3 sequence (DNA): TGTGCCATCTCTAGCGGGGGGGCTCAGGGGCAGTTCTTC.

This clone was found a few times. The identical CDR3 is also encoded by other nucleotide sequences in the sample. The genes are TRBV27 and TRBJ2-1, with a tentative D call TRBD1 (6 bases). The CDR3 has 16 residues. Germline V lookup: CDR1 MNHEY, CDR2 SMNVEV (reference sequence). V gave up 6 bases and J gave up 0 bases, with 15 bases separating them. The CDR3 loop is CASSSQGFSSYNEQFF. The CDR3 nucleotides read TGTGCCAGCAGCTCCCAGGGGTTCAGCTCCTACAATGAGCAGTTCTTC.

The CDR3 is CASSPGQAHSGNTIYF. For the CDR3, the DNA is TGTGCCAGCTCACCAGGACAGGCCCATTCTGGAAACACCATATATTTT. The rearrangement links TRBV18 to TRBJ1-3; 7 positions match TRBD1. CDR1 and CDR2 (germline): KGHSH, LQKENI. V was clipped by 2 bases and J by 1 base; unmatched bases: 5. CDR3 length equals 16 residues.

The V gene is TRBV4-2, the J gene TRBJ1-4; D remains unclear. This CDR3 has 16 residues. Germline CDR1 and CDR2: LGHNA and YNFKEQ. V was cut by 1 base and J by 8 bases, with 17 bases left in between. CDR3 region: CASSQVGLAGEEKLFF. DNA of the CDR3: TGTGCCAGCAGCCAAGTCGGATTGGCAGGCGAGGAAAAACTGTTTTTT.

V usage is TRBV29-1 and J usage is TRBJ1-5; the match to TRBD1 covers 9 bases. This CDR3 has 13 amino acids. V lost 6 bases, J lost 6 bases, and 6 bases stayed unmatched. Germline V gene lookup returns CDR1 SQVTM and CDR2 ANQGSEA. CDR3 in DNA: TGCAGCGTGGGGGACAGGGCGAGTCAGCCCCAGCATTTT. Encoded protein: CSVGDRASQPQHF.

The gene calls are TRBV15 and TRBJ2-3; D unresolved. V gave up 2 bases and J gave up 2 bases, with 11 bases separating them. This CDR3 region has 15 residues. Germline loops: CDR1 LNHNV, CDR2 YYDKDF (reference sequence). CDR3 sequence: CATSRSNSNTDTQYF. The CDR3 nucleotides read TGTGCCACCAGCAGATCTAATTCTAACACAGATACGCAGTATTTT.

The V call is TRBV6-1, the J call TRBJ1-5; D is ambiguous. The CDR3 covers 12 residues. Germline V gene sequence: CDR1 MNHNS, CDR2 SASEGT. Trimming removed 2 bases at V and 10 bases at J, with 9 bases between. CDR3 loop: CASSELGLPQHF. CDR3 nucleotides: TGTGCCAGCAGTGAATTGGGCTTACCCCAGCATTTT.